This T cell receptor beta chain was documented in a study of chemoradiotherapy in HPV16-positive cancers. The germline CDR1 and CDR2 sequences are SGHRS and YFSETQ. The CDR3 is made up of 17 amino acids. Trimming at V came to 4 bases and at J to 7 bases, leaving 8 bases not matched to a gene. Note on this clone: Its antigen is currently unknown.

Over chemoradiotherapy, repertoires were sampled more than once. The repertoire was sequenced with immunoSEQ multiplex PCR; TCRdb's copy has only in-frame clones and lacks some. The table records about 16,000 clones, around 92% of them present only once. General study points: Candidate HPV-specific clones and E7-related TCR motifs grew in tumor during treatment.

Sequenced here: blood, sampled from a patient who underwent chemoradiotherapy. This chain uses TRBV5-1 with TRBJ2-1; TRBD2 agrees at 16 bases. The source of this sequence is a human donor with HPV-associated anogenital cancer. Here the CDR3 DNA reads TGCGCCAGCAGCGGGGGACTAGCGGGAGGGCCTAGGAATGAGCAGTTCTTC. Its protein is CASSGGLAGGPRNEQFF.